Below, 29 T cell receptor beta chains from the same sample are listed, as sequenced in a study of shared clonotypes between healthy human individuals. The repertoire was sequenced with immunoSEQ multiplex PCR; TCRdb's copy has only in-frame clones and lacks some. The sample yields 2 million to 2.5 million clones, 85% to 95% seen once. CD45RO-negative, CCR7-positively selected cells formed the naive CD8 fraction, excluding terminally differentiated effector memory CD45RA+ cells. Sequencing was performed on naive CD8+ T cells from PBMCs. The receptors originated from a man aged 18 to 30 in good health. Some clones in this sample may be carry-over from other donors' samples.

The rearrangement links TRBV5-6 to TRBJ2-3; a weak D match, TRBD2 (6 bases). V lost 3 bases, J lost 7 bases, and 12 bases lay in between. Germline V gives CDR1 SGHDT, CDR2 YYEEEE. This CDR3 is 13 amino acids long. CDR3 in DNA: TGTGCCAGCAGCTGGGGGACTTCAAATACGCAGTATTTT. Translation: CASSWGTSNTQYF.

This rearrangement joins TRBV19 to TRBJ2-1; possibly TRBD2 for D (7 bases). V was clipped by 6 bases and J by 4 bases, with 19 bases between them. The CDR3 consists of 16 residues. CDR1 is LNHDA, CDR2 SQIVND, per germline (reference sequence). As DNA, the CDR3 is TGTGCCAGTAGCCCTCGCCGCGGGGGCTTTTACAATGAGCAGTTCTTC. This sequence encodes CASSPRRGGFYNEQFF.

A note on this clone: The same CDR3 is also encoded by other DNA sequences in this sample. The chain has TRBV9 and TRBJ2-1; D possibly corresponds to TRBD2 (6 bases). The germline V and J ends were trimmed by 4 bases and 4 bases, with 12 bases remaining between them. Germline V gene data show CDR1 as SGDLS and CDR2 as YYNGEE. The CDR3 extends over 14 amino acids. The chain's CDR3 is CASSPGGGYNEQFF. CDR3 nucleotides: TGTGCCAGCAGCCCCGGGGGTGGATACAATGAGCAGTTCTTC.

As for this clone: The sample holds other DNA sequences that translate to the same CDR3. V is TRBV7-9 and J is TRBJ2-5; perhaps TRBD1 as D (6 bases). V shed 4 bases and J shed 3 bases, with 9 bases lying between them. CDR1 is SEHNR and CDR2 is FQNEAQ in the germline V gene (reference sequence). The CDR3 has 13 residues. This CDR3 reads CASSSRTEETQYF. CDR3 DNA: TGTGCCAGCAGCTCCAGGACAGAAGAGACCCAGTACTTC.

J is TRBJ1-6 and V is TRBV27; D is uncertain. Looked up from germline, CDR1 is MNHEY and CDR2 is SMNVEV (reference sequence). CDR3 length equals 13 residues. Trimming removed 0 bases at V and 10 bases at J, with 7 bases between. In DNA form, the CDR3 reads TGTGCCAGCAGTTTATCCCCTTACTCACCCCTCCACTTT. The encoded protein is CASSLSPYSPLHF.

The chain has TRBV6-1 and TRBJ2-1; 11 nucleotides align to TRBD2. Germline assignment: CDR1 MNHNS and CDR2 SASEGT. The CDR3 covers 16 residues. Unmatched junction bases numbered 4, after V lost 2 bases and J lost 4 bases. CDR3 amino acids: CASSELGLAAYNEQFF. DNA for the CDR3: TGTGCCAGCAGTGAATTGGGACTAGCGGCTTACAATGAGCAGTTCTTC.

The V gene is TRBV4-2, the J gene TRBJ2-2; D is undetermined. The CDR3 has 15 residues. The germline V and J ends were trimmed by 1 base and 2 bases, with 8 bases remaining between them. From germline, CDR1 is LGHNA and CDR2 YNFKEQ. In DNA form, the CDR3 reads TGTGCCAGCAGCCAAGGGAAACCTAACACCGGGGAGCTGTTTTTT. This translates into CASSQGKPNTGELFF.

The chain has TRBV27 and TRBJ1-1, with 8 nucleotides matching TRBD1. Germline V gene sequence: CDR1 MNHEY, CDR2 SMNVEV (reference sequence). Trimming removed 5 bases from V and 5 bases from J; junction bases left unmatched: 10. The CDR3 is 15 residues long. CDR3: CASSAGTGGWTEAFF. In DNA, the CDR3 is TGTGCCAGCAGTGCCGGGACAGGAGGTTGGACTGAAGCTTTCTTT.

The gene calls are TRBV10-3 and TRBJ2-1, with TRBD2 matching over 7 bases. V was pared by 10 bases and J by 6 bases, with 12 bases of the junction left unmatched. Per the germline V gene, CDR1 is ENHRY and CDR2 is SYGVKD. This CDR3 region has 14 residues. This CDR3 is CATWDYRTTNEQFF. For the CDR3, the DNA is TGTGCCACCTGGGACTACCGCACGACCAATGAGCAGTTCTTC.

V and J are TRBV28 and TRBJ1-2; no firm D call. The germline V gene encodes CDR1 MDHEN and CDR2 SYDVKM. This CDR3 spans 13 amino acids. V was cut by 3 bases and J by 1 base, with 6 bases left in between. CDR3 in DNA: TGTGCCAGCAGTTTTCAGAGTAACTATGGCTACACCTTC. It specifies CASSFQSNYGYTF.

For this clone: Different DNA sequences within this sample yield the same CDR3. The CDR3 region is CASSVGGRVGDTQYF. CDR3 bases: TGTGCCAGCAGCGTAGGGGGGCGCGTAGGAGATACGCAGTATTTT. The chain links TRBV9 to TRBJ2-3, with D perhaps matching TRBD1 (6 bases). Germline V lookup: CDR1 SGDLS, CDR2 YYNGEE. The CDR3 runs 15 residues. V lost 0 bases and J lost 5, with 13 bases in between.

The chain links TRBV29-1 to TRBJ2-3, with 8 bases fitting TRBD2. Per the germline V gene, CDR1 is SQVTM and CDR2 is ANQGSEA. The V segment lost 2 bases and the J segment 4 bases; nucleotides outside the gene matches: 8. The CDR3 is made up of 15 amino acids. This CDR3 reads CSVESGAGVADTQYF. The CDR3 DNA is TGCAGCGTTGAAAGCGGAGCGGGAGTAGCAGATACGCAGTATTTT.

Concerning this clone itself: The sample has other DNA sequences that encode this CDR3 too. The CDR3 bases are TGTGCCAGCAGCCCGAGCGGGAGTGCCTACGAGCAGTACTTC. Residues: CASSPSGSAYEQYF. The chain employs TRBV7-9 and TRBJ2-7; 8 bases line up with TRBD2. J lost 2 bases, V lost 5 bases, and 5 bases had no gene match. Germline loops: CDR1 SEHNR, CDR2 FQNEAQ (reference sequence). The CDR3 length is 14 residues.

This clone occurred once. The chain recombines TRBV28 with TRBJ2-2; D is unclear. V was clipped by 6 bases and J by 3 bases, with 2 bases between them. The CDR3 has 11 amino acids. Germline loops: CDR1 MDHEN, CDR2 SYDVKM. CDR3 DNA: TGTGCCAGCAGAGACACCGGGGAGCTGTTTTTT. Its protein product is CASRDTGELFF.

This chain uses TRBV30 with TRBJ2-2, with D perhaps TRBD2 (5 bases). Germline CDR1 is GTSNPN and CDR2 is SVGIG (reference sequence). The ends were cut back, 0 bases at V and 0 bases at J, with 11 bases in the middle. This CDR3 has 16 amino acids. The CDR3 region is CAWSVMDSANTGELFF. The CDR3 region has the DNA TGTGCCTGGAGTGTAATGGACTCCGCGAACACCGGGGAGCTGTTTTTT.

The CDR3 DNA sequence: TGTGCCAGCAGGGCCCGACAGGGAAGCAATCAGCCCCAGCATTTT. Translating it yields CASRARQGSNQPQHF. The V call is TRBV6-1, the J call TRBJ1-5; TRBD1 matches at 7 bases. The CDR3 runs to 15 residues. The V gene end was trimmed by 6 bases and the J gene end by 1 base; junction bases not matched to a gene: 6. CDR1 and CDR2 (germline): MNHNS, SASEGT.

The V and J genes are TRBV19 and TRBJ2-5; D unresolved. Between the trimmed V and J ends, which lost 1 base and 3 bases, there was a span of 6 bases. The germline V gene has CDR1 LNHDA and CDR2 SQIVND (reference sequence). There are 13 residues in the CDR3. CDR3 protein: CASSIGTKETQYF. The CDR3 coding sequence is TGTGCCAGTAGTATAGGGACCAAAGAGACCCAGTACTTC.

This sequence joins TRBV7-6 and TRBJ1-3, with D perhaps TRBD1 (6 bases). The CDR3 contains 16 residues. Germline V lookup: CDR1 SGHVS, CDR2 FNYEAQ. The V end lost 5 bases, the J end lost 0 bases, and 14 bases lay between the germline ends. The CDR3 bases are TGTGCCAGCAGCCCCGGGACACCCCTCTCTGGAAACACCATATATTTT. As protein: CASSPGTPLSGNTIYF.

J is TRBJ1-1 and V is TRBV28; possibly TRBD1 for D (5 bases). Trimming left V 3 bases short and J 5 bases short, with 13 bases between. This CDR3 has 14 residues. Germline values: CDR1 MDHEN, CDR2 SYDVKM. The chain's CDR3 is CASSFYFRETEAFF. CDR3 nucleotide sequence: TGTGCCAGCAGTTTCTATTTCAGGGAAACTGAAGCTTTCTTT.

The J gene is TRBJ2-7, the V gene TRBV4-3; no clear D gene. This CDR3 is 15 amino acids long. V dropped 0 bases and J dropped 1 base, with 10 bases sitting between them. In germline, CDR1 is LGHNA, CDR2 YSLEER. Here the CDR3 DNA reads TGCGCCAGCAGCCAAGAGAGCAGTCTGTCCTACGAGCAGTACTTC. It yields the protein CASSQESSLSYEQYF.

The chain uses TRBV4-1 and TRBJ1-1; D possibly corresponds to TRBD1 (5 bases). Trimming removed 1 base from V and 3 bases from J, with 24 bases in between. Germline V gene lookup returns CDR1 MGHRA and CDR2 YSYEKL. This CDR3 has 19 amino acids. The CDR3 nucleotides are TGCGCCAGCAGCCAAGTAGGAAATCTTTGGGCAGGGCCCGACACTGAAGCTTTCTTT. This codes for CASSQVGNLWAGPDTEAFF.

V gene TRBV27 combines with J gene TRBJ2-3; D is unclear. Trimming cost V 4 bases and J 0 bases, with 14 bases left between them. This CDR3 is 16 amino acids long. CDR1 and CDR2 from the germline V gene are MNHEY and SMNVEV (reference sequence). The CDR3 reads CASSSGAWQSTDTQYF. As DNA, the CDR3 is TGTGCCAGCAGTTCTGGCGCGTGGCAAAGCACAGATACGCAGTATTTT.

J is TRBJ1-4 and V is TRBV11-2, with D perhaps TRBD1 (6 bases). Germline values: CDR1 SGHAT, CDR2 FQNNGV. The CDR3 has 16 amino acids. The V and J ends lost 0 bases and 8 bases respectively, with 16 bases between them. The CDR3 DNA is TGTGCCAGCAGCTTAGAATTCGGGGGGCGTGACGAAAAACTGTTTTTT. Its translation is CASSLEFGGRDEKLFF.

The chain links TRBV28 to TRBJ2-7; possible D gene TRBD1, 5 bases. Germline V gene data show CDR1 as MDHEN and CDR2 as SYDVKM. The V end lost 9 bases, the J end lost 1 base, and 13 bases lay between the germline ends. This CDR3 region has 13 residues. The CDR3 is CASQGGWSYEQYF. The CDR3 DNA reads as TGTGCCAGTCAGGGTGGATGGTCCTACGAGCAGTACTTC.

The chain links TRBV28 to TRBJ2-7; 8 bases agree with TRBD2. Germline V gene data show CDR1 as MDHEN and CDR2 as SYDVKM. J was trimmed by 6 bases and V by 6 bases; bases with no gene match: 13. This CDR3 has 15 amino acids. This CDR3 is CASRLSRREDLEQYF. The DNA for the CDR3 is TGTGCCAGCAGGTTGTCAAGGCGGGAGGATCTCGAGCAGTACTTC.

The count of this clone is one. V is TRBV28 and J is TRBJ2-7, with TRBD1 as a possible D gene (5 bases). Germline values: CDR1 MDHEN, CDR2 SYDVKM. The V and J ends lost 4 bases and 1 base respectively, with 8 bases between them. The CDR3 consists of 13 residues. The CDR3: CASSSYRSYEQYF. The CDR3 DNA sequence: TGTGCCAGCAGTTCGTACAGGTCCTACGAGCAGTACTTC.

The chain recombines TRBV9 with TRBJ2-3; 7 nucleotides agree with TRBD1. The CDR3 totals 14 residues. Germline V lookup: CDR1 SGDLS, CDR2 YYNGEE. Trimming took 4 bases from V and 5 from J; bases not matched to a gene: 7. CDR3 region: CASSTGDRVDTQYF. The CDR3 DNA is TGTGCCAGCAGCACAGGGGATAGGGTAGATACGCAGTATTTT.

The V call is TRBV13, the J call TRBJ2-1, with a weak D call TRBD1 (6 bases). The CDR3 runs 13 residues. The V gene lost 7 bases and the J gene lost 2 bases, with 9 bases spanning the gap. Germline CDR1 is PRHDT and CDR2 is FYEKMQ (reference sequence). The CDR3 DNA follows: TGTGCCAGCAAGGACAGTGCCTACAATGAGCAGTTCTTC. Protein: CASKDSAYNEQFF. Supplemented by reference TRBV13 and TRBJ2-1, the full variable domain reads AAGVIQSPRHLIKEKRETATLKCYPIPRHDTVYWYQQGPGQDPQFLISFYEKMQSDKGSIPDRFSAQQFSDYHSELNMSSLELGDSALYFCASKDSAYNEQFFGPGTRLTVL.

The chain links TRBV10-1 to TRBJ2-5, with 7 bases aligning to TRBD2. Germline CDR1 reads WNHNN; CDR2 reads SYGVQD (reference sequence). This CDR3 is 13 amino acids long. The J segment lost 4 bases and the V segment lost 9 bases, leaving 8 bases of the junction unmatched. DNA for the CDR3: TGCGCCAGGGGACTATGGGTAGGAGAGACCCAGTACTTC. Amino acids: CARGLWVGETQYF.